This TCR beta chain is from a study of T-cell reconstitution after alpha-beta-depleted transplantation in children. Unique molecular identifiers were incorporated into the prepared TCRbeta library. TCRdb called the PCR reads again in MiXCR, with one record for every CDR3 protein. Of approximately 520,000 distinct CDR3 sequences in the sample, approximately 32% were seen once. The CDR3 is 15 amino acids. J lost 2 bases, V lost 5 bases, and 5 bases had no gene match. Per the germline V gene, CDR1 is MNHEY and CDR2 is SVGEGT. The clonotype comes from a human donor who donated a stem cell graft to a child with aplastic anemia. The rearrangement links TRBV6-2 or TRBV6-3 to TRBJ1-5; TRBD1 aligns across 8 bases. Sequenced here: PBMCs from the stem cell graft donor, sampled from the stem cell graft. CDR3 amino acids: CASSTDRVGNQPQHF. The CDR3, as DNA: TGTGCCAGCAGTACGGACAGGGTGGGCAATCAGCCCCAGCATTTT.